These 22 T cell receptor beta chains were sequenced from one sample in a study of beta chain features in type 1 diabetes. Study observations and caveats: Shorter TCRB CDR3s, moderately but significantly so, were found in Type 1 diabetes patients in all four CD4+ subsets.

Reverse transcribing all isolated RNA meant expressed TCRB transcripts were sequenced. Profiled with immunoSEQ multiplex PCR; TCRdb holds only in-frame clones, not every one. The sample has hundreds of thousands of clones, about an eighth seen once. Antigens of these TCRs are unknown. Sequenced input: naive CD4+ T cells from blood. These receptor sequences come from a man between 18 and 35 years old with type 1 diabetes.

This clone was observed a handful of times. This chain uses TRBV6-1 with TRBJ1-5; D is unresolved. The germline gives CDR1 MNHNS, CDR2 SASEGT. V was cut by 5 bases and J by 0 bases, with 5 bases left in between. This CDR3 has 13 amino acids. CDR3 residues: CASSSSSNQPQHF. The CDR3 DNA follows: TGTGCCAGCAGTAGCTCTAGCAATCAGCCCCAGCATTTT.

Here the CDR3 reads CASSREQLREKLFF. Written as DNA, the CDR3 is TGTGCCAGCAGCCGGGAACAGCTCCGGGAAAAACTGTTTTTT. This chain joins TRBV7-9 and TRBJ1-4, with D uncertain. V lost 5 bases to trimming and J lost 8 bases, with 15 bases between them. Looked up from germline, CDR1 is SEHNR and CDR2 is FQNEAQ (reference sequence). This CDR3 is 14 amino acids long.

A few counts support this clone. The gene calls are TRBV4-1 and TRBJ2-1, with 7 positions matching TRBD2. Trimming took 1 base from V and 2 from J; bases not matched to a gene: 8. CDR3 length: 17 residues. The germline V gene encodes CDR1 MGHRA and CDR2 YSYEKL. CDR3 loop: CASSQGSQRDAYNEQFF. In DNA form, the CDR3 reads TGCGCCAGCAGCCAAGGGAGCCAGCGGGATGCCTACAATGAGCAGTTCTTC.

The chain recombines TRBV6-1 with TRBJ2-3; no clear D. The germline V and J ends were trimmed by 5 bases and 5 bases, with 8 bases remaining between them. Per the germline V gene, CDR1 is MNHNS and CDR2 is SASEGT. The CDR3 totals 12 residues. CDR3 amino acids: CASSSIVDTQYF. In nucleotides, the CDR3 is TGTGCCAGCAGTAGTATAGTAGATACGCAGTATTTT.

This clone was detected only a few times. This chain connects TRBV7-9 to TRBJ2-1; 9 bases line up with TRBD1. The J segment lost 9 bases and the V segment lost 7 bases, leaving 13 bases of the junction unmatched. The CDR3 extends over 15 amino acids. The V gene's germline CDR1 is SEHNR and CDR2 FQNEAQ (reference sequence). Here the CDR3 DNA reads TGTGCCAGCACCCCGGGACAGGGCTTGGTCGCTGAGCAGTTCTTC. This codes for CASTPGQGLVAEQFF.

The genes are TRBV28 and TRBJ1-3; TRBD1 might be the D (6 bases). Looked up from germline, CDR1 is MDHEN and CDR2 is SYDVKM. The CDR3 is 14 residues long. The ends were cut back, 5 bases at V and 4 bases at J, with 12 bases in the middle. The CDR3 region has the DNA TGTGCCAGCAGTCCGGGGGGCAGGGGAAACACCATATATTTT. Its translation: CASSPGGRGNTIYF.

With regard to this clone: The same CDR3 is also encoded by other DNA sequences in this sample. The chain recombines TRBV5-1 with TRBJ2-7; D is uncertain. V was cut by 5 bases and J by 0 bases, with 6 bases left in between. The CDR3 has 12 residues. Germline CDR1 reads SGHRS; CDR2 reads YFSETQ. CDR3 region: CASSQSSYEQYF. CDR3 sequence (DNA): TGCGCCAGCAGTCAGAGCTCCTACGAGCAGTACTTC.

This clone occurred a few times. The chain carries TRBV30 and TRBJ2-5; D possibly matches TRBD1 or TRBD2 (5 bases each). The V gene lost 4 bases and the J gene lost 5 bases, with 20 bases spanning the gap. Germline CDR1 reads GTSNPN; CDR2 reads SVGIG (reference sequence). This CDR3 contains 15 residues. CDR3 amino acids: CAWKVVGWGRETQYF. The DNA for the CDR3 is TGTGCCTGGAAGGTCGTGGGGTGGGGACGGGAGACCCAGTACTTC.

In this sample, this clone turned up a few times. The rearrangement links TRBV18 to TRBJ2-2; D unresolved. The CDR3 totals 16 residues. The V gene lost 4 bases and the J gene lost 6 bases, with 18 bases spanning the gap. The V gene's germline CDR1 is KGHSH and CDR2 LQKENI. Here the CDR3 DNA reads TGTGCCAGCTCACAGCAGCGACCGGTACTCCCCGGGGAGCTGTTTTTT. Translating gives CASSQQRPVLPGELFF.

This chain connects TRBV7-2 to TRBJ1-2; 7 bases line up with TRBD1. Per the germline V gene, CDR1 is SGHTA and CDR2 is FQGNSA. This CDR3 contains 17 residues. The ends lost 4 bases at V and 4 bases at J; junction bases unmatched: 15. The CDR3 loop reads CASSSRGDTSESYGYTF. The CDR3 DNA reads as TGTGCCAGCAGCTCCAGGGGGGACACATCAGAATCCTATGGCTACACCTTC.

The rearrangement joins TRBV29-1 to TRBJ1-4; no clear D gene. The ends were cut back, 7 bases at V and 1 base at J, with 10 bases in the middle. The germline gives CDR1 SQVTM, CDR2 ANQGSEA. The CDR3 runs to 13 residues. The CDR3 region is CSAQSRTNEKLFF. The CDR3 bases are TGCAGCGCACAGTCCCGAACTAATGAAAAACTGTTTTTT.

This clone was counted a few times. This chain uses TRBV30 with TRBJ1-2; perhaps TRBD1 as D (6 bases). Germline V gives CDR1 GTSNPN, CDR2 SVGIG (reference sequence). The CDR3 is made up of 10 amino acids. CDR3 DNA: TGTGCGGGGGCCACTATGGGCTACACCTTC. This codes for CAGATMGYTF.

The rearrangement uses TRBV5-1 and TRBJ1-6; 8 nucleotides line up with TRBD1. This CDR3 is built from 16 residues. The germline gives CDR1 SGHRS, CDR2 YFSETQ. The V segment lost 5 bases and the J segment 6 bases; nucleotides outside the gene matches: 10. The CDR3 DNA sequence: TGCGCCAGCAGGTTGAGTGAGACAGGGGTTAATTCACCCCTCCACTTT. Residues: CASRLSETGVNSPLHF.

The table lists this clone with a few counts. A read error may account for a junction end that differs from germline. The V and J genes are TRBV7-7 and TRBJ2-5; D is possibly TRBD1 (5 bases). There are 13 residues in the CDR3. CDR1 SSHAT and CDR2 FNYEAQ come from the germline V gene (reference sequence). CDR3 sequence (DNA): TGTGCTAGCAGCTTCCAGGGAAAAGAGACCCAGTACTTC. Residues: CASSFQGKETQYF.

This rearrangement joins TRBV30 to TRBJ2-3; TRBD2 aligns across 8 bases. This CDR3 spans 14 amino acids. The V and J ends lost 7 bases and 7 bases, in that order; junction bases with no gene match: 13. Germline CDR1 is GTSNPN and CDR2 is SVGIG (reference sequence). This CDR3 is CALRLRGGGNTQYF. DNA for the CDR3: TGTGCCTTGCGACTACGGGGGGGAGGGAATACGCAGTATTTT.

In its sample, this clone was seen a few times. CDR3 residues: CASSLGSGFSNQPQHF. The DNA for the CDR3 is TGTGCCAGCAGCTTAGGTTCAGGGTTCAGCAATCAGCCCCAGCATTTT. The chain is built from TRBV7-9 and TRBJ1-5; D is perhaps TRBD1 (5 bases). Germline V gene lookup returns CDR1 SEHNR and CDR2 FQNEAQ (reference sequence). Trimming pared 1 base from V and 1 base from J, leaving 11 bases between. CDR3 length equals 16 residues.

This clone was seen a few times. The chain has TRBV29-1 and TRBJ2-3; 7 nucleotides align to TRBD1. In germline, CDR1 is SQVTM, CDR2 ANQGSEA. Unmatched junction bases numbered 4, after V lost 3 bases and J lost 1 base. This CDR3 has 14 residues. The chain's CDR3 is CSVERQGGTDTQYF. For the CDR3, the DNA is TGCAGCGTTGAGAGGCAGGGGGGCACAGATACGCAGTATTTT.

The chain carries TRBV7-9 and TRBJ2-6; tentatively, D is TRBD1 (5 bases). The CDR3 is 19 residues long. The germline V and J ends were trimmed by 4 bases and 0 bases, with 19 bases remaining between them. Germline V gives CDR1 SEHNR, CDR2 FQNEAQ (reference sequence). CDR3: CASSSPRQRALSGANVLTF. CDR3 bases: TGTGCCAGCAGCTCCCCCCGACAGAGAGCCCTCTCTGGGGCCAACGTCCTGACTTTC.

The chain combines TRBV6-5 with TRBJ2-2; possible D gene TRBD1, 6 bases. Germline CDR1 and CDR2: MNHEY and SVGAGI. Trimming shortened V by 5 bases and J by 7 bases, and 14 bases separated the two germline ends. The CDR3 has 14 residues. CDR3 coding DNA: TGTGCCAGCAGTGGGTACAGGGCTGACGGGGAGCTGTTTTTT. Translating it yields CASSGYRADGELFF.

This clone has more than one count but fewer than ten. CDR3 sequence: CASRLEREGPRDQETQYF. CDR3 nucleotide sequence: TGTGCCAGCAGGCTGGAGCGGGAGGGCCCGCGGGATCAAGAGACCCAGTACTTC. The chain links TRBV7-2 to TRBJ2-5; 10 nucleotides match TRBD2. Germline values: CDR1 SGHTA, CDR2 FQGNSA. Trimming at V came to 6 bases and at J to 2 bases, leaving 15 bases not matched to a gene. The CDR3 runs 18 residues.

The chain joins TRBV7-2 to TRBJ1-4, with a possible D match to TRBD1 (5 bases). CDR3 size: 13 residues. The germline V and J ends were trimmed by 5 bases and 12 bases, with 16 bases remaining between them. Germline V gene data show CDR1 as SGHTA and CDR2 as FQGNSA. This CDR3 is CASSRGQTGELFF. The CDR3 DNA reads TGTGCCAGCAGCCGGGGCCAGACGGGGGAACTGTTTTTT.

The gene calls are TRBV5-4 and TRBJ2-5, with TRBD1 matching 8 bases. This CDR3 has 15 amino acids. Germline CDR1 reads SGHNT; CDR2 reads YYREEE (reference sequence). V gave up 4 bases and J gave up 5 bases; unmatched junction bases: 10. The DNA of the CDR3 is TGTGCCAGCAGCCTTGTCCAGGGGGCTGGGGAGACCCAGTACTTC. This codes for CASSLVQGAGETQYF.